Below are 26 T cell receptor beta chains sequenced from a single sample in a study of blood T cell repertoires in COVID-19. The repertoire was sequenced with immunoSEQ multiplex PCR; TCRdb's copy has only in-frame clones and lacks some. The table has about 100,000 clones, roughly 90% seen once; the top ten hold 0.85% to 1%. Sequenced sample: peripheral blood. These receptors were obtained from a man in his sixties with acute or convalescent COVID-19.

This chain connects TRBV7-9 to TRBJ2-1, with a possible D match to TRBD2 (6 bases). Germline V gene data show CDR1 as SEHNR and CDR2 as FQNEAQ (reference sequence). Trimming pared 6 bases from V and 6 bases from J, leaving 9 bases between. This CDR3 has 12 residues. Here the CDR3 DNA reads TGTGCCAGCAGTTTCGGGAGCAATGAGCAGTTCTTC. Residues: CASSFGSNEQFF. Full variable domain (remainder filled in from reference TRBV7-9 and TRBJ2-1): DTGVSQNPRHKITKRGQNVTFRCDPISEHNRLYWYRQTLGQGPEFLTYFQNEAQLEKSRLLSDRFSAERPKGSFSTLEIQRTEQGDSAMYLCASSFGSNEQFFGPGTRLTVL.

The CDR3 DNA reads as TGTGCCATCAGTGAGTCGAGGACAAGAAGCTTCGGGACAGATACGCAGTATTTT. Its protein is CAISESRTRSFGTDTQYF. V is TRBV10-3 and J is TRBJ2-3; D is perhaps TRBD1 (5 bases). Per the germline V gene, CDR1 is ENHRY and CDR2 is SYGVKD. The CDR3 is made up of 18 amino acids. V lost 0 bases, J lost 3 bases, and 19 bases lay in between.

The CDR3 sequence: CASSKRGAGGIIQETQYF. The CDR3 nucleotides are TGTGCCAGTAGTAAGCGTGGAGCGGGAGGCATTATCCAAGAGACCCAGTACTTC. V is TRBV19 and J is TRBJ2-5; 9 nucleotides agree with TRBD2. Losses at the gene ends were 4 bases for V and 1 base for J; bases not matched to a gene: 13. CDR1 is LNHDA and CDR2 is SQIVND in the germline V gene (reference sequence). This CDR3 region has 18 residues.

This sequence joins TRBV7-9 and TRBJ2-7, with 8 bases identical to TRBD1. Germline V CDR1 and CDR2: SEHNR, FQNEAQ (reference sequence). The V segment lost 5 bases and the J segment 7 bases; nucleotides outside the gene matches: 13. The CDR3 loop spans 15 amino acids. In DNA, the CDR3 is TGTGCCAGCAGCCAGGGGGCCTTAACAGGGCAGGAGCAGTACTTC. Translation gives CASSQGALTGQEQYF.

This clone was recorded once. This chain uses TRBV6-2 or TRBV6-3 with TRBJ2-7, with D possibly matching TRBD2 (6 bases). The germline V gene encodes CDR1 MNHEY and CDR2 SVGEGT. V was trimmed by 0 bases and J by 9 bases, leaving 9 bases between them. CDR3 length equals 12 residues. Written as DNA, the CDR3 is TGTGCCAGCAGTTACTCCCGGGGGTGGCAGTACGTC. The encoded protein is CASSYSRGWQYV.

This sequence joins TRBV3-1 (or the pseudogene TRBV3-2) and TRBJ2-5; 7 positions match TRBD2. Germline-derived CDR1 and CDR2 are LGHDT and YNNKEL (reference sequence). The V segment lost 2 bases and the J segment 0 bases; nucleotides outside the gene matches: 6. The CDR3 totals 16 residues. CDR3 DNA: TGTGCCAGCAGCCAACCCGCTAGCGGCTACCAAGAGACCCAGTACTTC. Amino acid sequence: CASSQPASGYQETQYF.

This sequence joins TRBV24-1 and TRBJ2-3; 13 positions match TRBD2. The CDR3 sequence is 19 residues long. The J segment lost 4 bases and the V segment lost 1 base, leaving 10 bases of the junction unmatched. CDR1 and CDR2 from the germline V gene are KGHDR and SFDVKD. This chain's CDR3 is CATSDFPGLAGEYSDTQYF. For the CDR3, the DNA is TGTGCCACCAGTGATTTTCCCGGACTAGCGGGAGAATACTCAGATACGCAGTATTTT.

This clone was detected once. Here the CDR3 DNA reads TGTGCCAGCAGTCCGGGACTAGCCTGGGAGCAGTACTTC. This codes for CASSPGLAWEQYF. V gene TRBV3-1 (or the pseudogene TRBV3-2) combines with J gene TRBJ2-7, with TRBD2 matching 9 bases. CDR1 is LGHDT and CDR2 is YNNKEL in the germline V gene (reference sequence). V lost 6 bases and J lost 7; bases outside the gene matches: 7. The CDR3 has 13 residues.

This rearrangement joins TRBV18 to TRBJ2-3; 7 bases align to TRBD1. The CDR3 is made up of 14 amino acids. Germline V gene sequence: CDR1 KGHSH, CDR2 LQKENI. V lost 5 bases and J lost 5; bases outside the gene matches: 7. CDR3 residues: CASSNLRGQDTQYF. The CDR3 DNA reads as TGTGCCAGCTCAAATTTGAGGGGGCAAGATACGCAGTATTTT.

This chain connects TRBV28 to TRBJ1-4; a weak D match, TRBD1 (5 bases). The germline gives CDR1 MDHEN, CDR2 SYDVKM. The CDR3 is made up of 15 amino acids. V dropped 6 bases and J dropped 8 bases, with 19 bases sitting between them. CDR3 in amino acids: CASRSTGGSGEKLFF. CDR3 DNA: TGTGCCAGCAGGTCCACAGGCGGGAGTGGGGAAAAACTGTTTTTT.

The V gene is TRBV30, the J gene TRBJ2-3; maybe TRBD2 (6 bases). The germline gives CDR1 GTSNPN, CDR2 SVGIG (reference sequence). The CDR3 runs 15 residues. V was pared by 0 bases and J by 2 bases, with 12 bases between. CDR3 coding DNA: TGTGCCTGGAGTGTACAAGGACTACCCACAGATACGCAGTATTTT. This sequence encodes CAWSVQGLPTDTQYF. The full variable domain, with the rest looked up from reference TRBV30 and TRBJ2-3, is SQTIHQWPATLVQPVGSPLSLECTVEGTSNPNLYWYRQAAGRGLQLLFYSVGIGQISSEVPQNLSASRPQDRQFILSSKKLLLSDSGFYLCAWSVQGLPTDTQYFGPGTRLTVL.

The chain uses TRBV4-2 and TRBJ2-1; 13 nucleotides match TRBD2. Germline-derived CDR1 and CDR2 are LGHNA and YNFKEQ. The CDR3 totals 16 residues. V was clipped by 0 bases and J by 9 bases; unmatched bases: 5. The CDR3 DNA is TGTGCCAGCAGCCAAGAACTAGCGGGAGGGCCGGGTGAGCAGTTCTTC. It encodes CASSQELAGGPGEQFF.

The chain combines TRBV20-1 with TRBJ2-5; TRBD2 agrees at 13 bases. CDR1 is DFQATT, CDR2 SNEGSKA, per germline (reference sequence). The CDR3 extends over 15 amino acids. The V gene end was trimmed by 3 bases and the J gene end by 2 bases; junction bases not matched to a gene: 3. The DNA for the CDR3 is TGCAGTGCTAGTGGGGGACTAGCGGGACAAGAGACCCAGTACTTC. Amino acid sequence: CSASGGLAGQETQYF.

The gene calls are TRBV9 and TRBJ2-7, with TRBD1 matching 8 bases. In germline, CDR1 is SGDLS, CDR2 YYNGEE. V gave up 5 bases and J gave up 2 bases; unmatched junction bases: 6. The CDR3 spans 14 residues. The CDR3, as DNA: TGTGCCAGCAGTATCGGACAGGGCCCCTACGAGCAGTACTTC. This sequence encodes CASSIGQGPYEQYF.

The CDR3 loop is CASSSLRGGRREGYTF. DNA of the CDR3: TGTGCCAGCAGCTCCCTCCGGGGGGGGCGCAGGGAGGGCTACACCTTC. The rearrangement links TRBV7-8 to TRBJ1-2; possible D gene TRBD1, 6 bases. This CDR3 is built from 16 residues. Germline V lookup: CDR1 SGHVS, CDR2 FQNEAQ. Trimming cost V 4 bases and J 8 bases, with 23 bases left between them.

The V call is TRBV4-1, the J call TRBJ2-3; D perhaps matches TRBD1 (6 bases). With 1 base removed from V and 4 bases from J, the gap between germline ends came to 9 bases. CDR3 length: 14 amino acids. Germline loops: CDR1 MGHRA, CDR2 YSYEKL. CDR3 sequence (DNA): TGCGCCAGCAGCCAAGGGGGGCGGCCAGATACGCAGTATTTT. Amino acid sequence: CASSQGGRPDTQYF.

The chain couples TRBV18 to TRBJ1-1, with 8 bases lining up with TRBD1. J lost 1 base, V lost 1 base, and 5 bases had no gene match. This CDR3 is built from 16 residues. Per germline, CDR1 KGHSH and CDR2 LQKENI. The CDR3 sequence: CASSPQGQVTNTEAFF. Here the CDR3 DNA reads TGTGCCAGCTCACCACAGGGACAGGTTACGAACACTGAAGCTTTCTTT.

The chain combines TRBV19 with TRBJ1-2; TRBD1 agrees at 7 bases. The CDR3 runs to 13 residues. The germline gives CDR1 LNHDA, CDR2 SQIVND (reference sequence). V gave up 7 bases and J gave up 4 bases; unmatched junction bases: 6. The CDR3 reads CASTEGAGYGYTF. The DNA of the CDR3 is TGTGCCAGTACCGAGGGGGCGGGCTATGGCTACACCTTC. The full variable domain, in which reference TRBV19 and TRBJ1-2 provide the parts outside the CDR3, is DGGITQSPKYLFRKEGQNVTLSCEQNLNHDAMYWYRQDPGQGLRLIYYSQIVNDFQKGDIAEGYSVSREKKESFPLTVTSAQKNPTAFYLCASTEGAGYGYTFGSGTRLTVV.

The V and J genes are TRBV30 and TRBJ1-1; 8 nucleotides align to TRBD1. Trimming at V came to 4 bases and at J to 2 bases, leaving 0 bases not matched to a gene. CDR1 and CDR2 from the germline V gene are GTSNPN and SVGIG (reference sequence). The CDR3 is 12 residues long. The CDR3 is CAWTGGNTEAFF. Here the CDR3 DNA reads TGTGCCTGGACAGGGGGCAACACTGAAGCTTTCTTT.

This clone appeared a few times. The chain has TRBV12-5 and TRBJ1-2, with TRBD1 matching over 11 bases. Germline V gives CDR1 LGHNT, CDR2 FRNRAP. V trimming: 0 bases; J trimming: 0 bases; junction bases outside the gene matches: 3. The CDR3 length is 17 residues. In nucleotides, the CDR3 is TGTGCTAGTGGTTTGGTACGGGGACAGGGGGCTAACTATGGCTACACCTTC. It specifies CASGLVRGQGANYGYTF. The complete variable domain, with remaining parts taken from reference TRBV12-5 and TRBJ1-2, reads DARVTQTPRHKVTEMGQEVTMRCQPILGHNTVFWYRQTMMQGLELLAYFRNRAPLDDSGMPKDRFSAEMPDATLATLKIQPSEPRDSAVYFCASGLVRGQGANYGYTFGSGTRLTVV.

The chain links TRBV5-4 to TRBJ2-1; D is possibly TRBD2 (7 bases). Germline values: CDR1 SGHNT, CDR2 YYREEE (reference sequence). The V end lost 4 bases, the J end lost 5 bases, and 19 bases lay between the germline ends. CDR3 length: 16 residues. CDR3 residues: CASSPSRGASNNEQFF. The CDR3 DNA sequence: TGTGCCAGCAGCCCCTCCCGGGGGGCTTCTAACAATGAGCAGTTCTTC.

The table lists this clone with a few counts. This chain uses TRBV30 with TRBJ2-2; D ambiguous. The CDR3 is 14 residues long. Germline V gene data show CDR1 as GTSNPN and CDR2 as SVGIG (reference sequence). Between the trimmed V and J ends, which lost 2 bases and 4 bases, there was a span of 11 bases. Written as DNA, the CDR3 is TGTGCCTGGAGTCATAGCAGAGGCACCGGGGAGCTGTTTTTT. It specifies CAWSHSRGTGELFF.

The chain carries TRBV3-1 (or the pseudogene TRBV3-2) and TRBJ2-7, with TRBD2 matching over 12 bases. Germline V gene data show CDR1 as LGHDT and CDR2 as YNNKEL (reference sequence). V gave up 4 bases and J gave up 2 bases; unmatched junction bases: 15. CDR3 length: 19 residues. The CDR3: CASSPTGTSGLPPPYEQYF. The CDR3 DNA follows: TGTGCCAGCAGCCCAACCGGGACTAGCGGGCTCCCCCCTCCCTACGAGCAGTACTTC.

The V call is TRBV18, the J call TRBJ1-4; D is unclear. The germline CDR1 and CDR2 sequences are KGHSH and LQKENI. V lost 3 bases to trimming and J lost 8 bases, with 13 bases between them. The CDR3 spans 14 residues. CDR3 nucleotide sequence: TGTGCCAGCTCACCGCGAGGGAGTGGGGAAAAACTGTTTTTT. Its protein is CASSPRGSGEKLFF.

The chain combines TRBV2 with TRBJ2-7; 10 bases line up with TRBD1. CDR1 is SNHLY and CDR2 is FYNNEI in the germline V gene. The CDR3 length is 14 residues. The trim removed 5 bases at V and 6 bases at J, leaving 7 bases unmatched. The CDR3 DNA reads TGTGCCAGCAGTCCACGACAGGGGGCGTTCGAGCAGTACTTC. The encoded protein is CASSPRQGAFEQYF.

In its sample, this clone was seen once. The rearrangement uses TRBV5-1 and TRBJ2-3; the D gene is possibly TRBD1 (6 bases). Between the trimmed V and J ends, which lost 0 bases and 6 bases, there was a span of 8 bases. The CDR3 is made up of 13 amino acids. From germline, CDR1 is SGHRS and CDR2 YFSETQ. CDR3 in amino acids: CASSLEGVDTQYF. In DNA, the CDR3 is TGCGCCAGCAGCTTGGAGGGGGTGGATACGCAGTATTTT.